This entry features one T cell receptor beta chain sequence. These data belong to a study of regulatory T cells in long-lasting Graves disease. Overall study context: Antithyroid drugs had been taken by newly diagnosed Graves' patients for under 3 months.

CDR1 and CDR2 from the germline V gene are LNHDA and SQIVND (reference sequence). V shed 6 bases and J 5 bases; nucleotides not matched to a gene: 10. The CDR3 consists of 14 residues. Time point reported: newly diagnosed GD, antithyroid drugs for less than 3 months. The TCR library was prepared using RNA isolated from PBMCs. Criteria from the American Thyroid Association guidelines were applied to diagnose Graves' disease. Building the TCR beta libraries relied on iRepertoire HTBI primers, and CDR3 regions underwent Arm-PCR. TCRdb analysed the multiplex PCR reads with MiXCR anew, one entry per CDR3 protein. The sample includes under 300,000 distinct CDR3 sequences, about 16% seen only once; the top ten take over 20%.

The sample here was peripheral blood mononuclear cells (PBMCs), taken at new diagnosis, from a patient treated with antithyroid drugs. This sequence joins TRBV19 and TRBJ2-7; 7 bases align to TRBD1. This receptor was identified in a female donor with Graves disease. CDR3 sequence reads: CASRHKTGTHEQYF. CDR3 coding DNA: TGTGCCAGTAGACATAAGACAGGGACCCACGAGCAGTACTTC.